These T cell receptor beta chains were read from a single sample in a study of blood T cells in healthy people across ages. In TCRdb, the 5' RACE reads were re-called with MiXCR into one record per CDR3 protein. The data hold 650,000 to 800,000 distinct CDR3 sequences, with about 42% observed a single time. Source material: blood. The source of these receptors is a man in his 60s in good health. The CDR3 runs from the conserved cysteine through the conserved F or W. Each record gives: clone size, V gene, D gene, J gene, CDR3 DNA, CDR3 protein. D genes are given only for firm matches. Only some rows state a clone size, as once, few, many or a class for expanded clones.

size: few
V: TRBV25-1
D: NA
J: TRBJ1-2
DNA: TGTGCCAGCAGTGATCGGGCACCCTATGGCTACACCTTC
CDR3: CASSDRAPYGYTF

size: NA
V: TRBV4-3
D: NA
J: TRBJ2-6
DNA: TGCGCCAGCAGCCAAGTGAGCTCTGGGGCCAACGTCCTGACTTTC
CDR3: CASSQVSSGANVLTF

size: NA
V: TRBV28
D: TRBD2
J: TRBJ2-7
DNA: TGTGCCAGCAGTCGAAATGCGGGGGGCGTTTACGAGCAGTACTTC
CDR3: CASSRNAGGVYEQYF

size: NA
V: TRBV20-1
D: TRBD2
J: TRBJ2-7
DNA: TGCAGTGCTAGTGGGGGGGATAACGAGCAGTACTTC
CDR3: CSASGGDNEQYF

size: NA
V: TRBV7-9
D: NA
J: TRBJ2-3
DNA: TGTGCCAACAGCCGCAGGGGTCCGGGCACAGATACGCAGTATTTT
CDR3: CANSRRGPGTDTQYF

size: NA
V: TRBV4-1
D: TRBD2
J: TRBJ2-1
DNA: TGCGCCAGCAGCCAAGGGCGCGGGGGGAACTACAATGAGCAGTTCTTC
CDR3: CASSQGRGGNYNEQFF

size: NA
V: TRBV28
D: TRBD1
J: TRBJ1-4
DNA: TGTGCCAGCAACAATCCCGGGACAGCTAATGAAAAACTGTTTTTT
CDR3: CASNNPGTANEKLFF

size: many
V: TRBV12-3/TRBV12-4
D: TRBD2
J: TRBJ2-1
DNA: TGTGCCAGCAGCCCGGGACTAGCGGGTCAGTACAATGAGCAGTTCTTC
CDR3: CASSPGLAGQYNEQFF

size: NA
V: TRBV5-1
D: NA
J: TRBJ1-1
DNA: TGCGCCAGCAGCTTGGGCAGGGATAGGGCTGAAGCTTTCTTT
CDR3: CASSLGRDRAEAFF

size: NA
V: TRBV12-3/TRBV12-4
D: NA
J: TRBJ1-6
DNA: TGTGCCAGCAGTTTCCTAGATACTTCACCCCTCCACTTT
CDR3: CASSFLDTSPLHF

size: NA
V: TRBV7-6
D: NA
J: TRBJ1-4
DNA: TGTGCCAGCAGCGTGGCGGGAGGGGGGCCAACTAATGAAAAACTGTTTTTT
CDR3: CASSVAGGGPTNEKLFF

size: few
V: TRBV9
D: NA
J: TRBJ2-7
DNA: TGTGCCAGCAGCGTACAGGGGAATGAGCAGTACTTC
CDR3: CASSVQGNEQYF

size: NA
V: TRBV7-8
D: NA
J: TRBJ2-1
DNA: TGTGCCAGCAGCTTAGGAGGGGAGAGAAGAGAGCAGTTCTTC
CDR3: CASSLGGERREQFF

size: many
V: TRBV4-1
D: TRBD1
J: TRBJ2-7
DNA: TGCGCCAGCAGCCAAGTGTGGCCAGGGGGCACCTACGAGCAGTACTTC
CDR3: CASSQVWPGGTYEQYF

size: NA
V: TRBV28
D: NA
J: TRBJ2-3
DNA: TGTGCCAGCAGTTTGGAGCAGGATGATACGCAGTATTTT
CDR3: CASSLEQDDTQYF

size: few
V: TRBV11-2
D: TRBD1
J: TRBJ1-2
DNA: TGTGCCAGCAGCTTGTACAGGGGTAACTATGGCTACACCTTC
CDR3: CASSLYRGNYGYTF

size: NA
V: TRBV20-1
D: NA
J: TRBJ2-1
DNA: TGCAGTGCTACCCGGGGGCACTCCTACAATGAGCAGTTCTTC
CDR3: CSATRGHSYNEQFF

size: few
V: TRBV7-2
D: NA
J: TRBJ2-7
DNA: TGTGCCAGCGCGAGGGAGCAGTACTTC
CDR3: CASAREQYF

size: few
V: TRBV30
D: TRBD2
J: TRBJ2-7
DNA: TGTGCCTGGAGTCAACTAGCGGGGGCTACCTACGAGCAGTACTTC
CDR3: CAWSQLAGATYEQYF

size: few
V: TRBV20-1
D: TRBD1
J: TRBJ2-7
DNA: TGCAGTGCTATGGGACAGGGTAACTACGAGCAGTACTTC
CDR3: CSAMGQGNYEQYF

size: few
V: TRBV5-1
D: NA
J: TRBJ2-5
DNA: TGCGCCAGCAGCCGACAAAGACGGATCCAAGAGACCCAGTACTTC
CDR3: CASSRQRRIQETQYF

size: NA
V: TRBV29-1
D: TRBD1
J: TRBJ2-3
DNA: TGCAGCGTACCAAAGGCCGGGACAGGATACACAGATACGCAGTATTTT
CDR3: CSVPKAGTGYTDTQYF

size: NA
V: TRBV18
D: NA
J: TRBJ1-2
DNA: TGTGCCAGCTCACCACATTCACAGGGTAGAAACTATGGCTACACCTTC
CDR3: CASSPHSQGRNYGYTF

size: NA
V: TRBV7-3
D: NA
J: TRBJ2-1
DNA: TGTGCCGGCAGCCTAGGCAGGGGCAATGAGCAGTTCTTC
CDR3: CAGSLGRGNEQFF

size: NA
V: TRBV18
D: NA
J: TRBJ1-1
DNA: TGTGCCAGCTCACCACCCTCAGGGATGGACACTGAAGCTTTCTTT
CDR3: CASSPPSGMDTEAFF

size: few
V: TRBV11-2
D: NA
J: TRBJ1-2
DNA: TGTGCCAGCAGCTCGGGCCTTAACTATGGCTACACCTTC
CDR3: CASSSGLNYGYTF

size: few
V: TRBV9
D: NA
J: TRBJ2-7
DNA: TGTGCCAGCAGCCGGGGAGATGTTACCCTGTACGAGCAGTACTTC
CDR3: CASSRGDVTLYEQYF

size: NA
V: TRBV20-1
D: TRBD2
J: TRBJ2-3
DNA: TGCAGTGCTCGCGGGACTAGCGGGTCTTCGGGTACGCAGTATTTT
CDR3: CSARGTSGSSGTQYF

size: NA
V: TRBV3-1
D: NA
J: TRBJ2-5
DNA: TGTGCCAGCAGCCAATCTCCGGCGGACCAAGAGACCCAGTACTTC
CDR3: CASSQSPADQETQYF

size: few
V: TRBV28
D: NA
J: TRBJ2-3
DNA: TGTGCCAGCAGTTTAGGCGGGGCGGACACAGATACGCAGTATTTT
CDR3: CASSLGGADTDTQYF